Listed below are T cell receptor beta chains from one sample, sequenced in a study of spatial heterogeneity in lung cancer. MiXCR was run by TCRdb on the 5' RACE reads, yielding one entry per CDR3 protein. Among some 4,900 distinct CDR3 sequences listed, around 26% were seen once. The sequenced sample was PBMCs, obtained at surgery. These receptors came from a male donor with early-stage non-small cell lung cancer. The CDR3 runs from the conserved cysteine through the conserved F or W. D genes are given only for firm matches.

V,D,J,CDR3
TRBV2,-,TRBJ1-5,CASSARQGSGNQPQHF
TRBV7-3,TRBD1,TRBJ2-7,CASSAGQGDEQYF
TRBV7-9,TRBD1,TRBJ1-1,CASSRRGDSNVEAFF
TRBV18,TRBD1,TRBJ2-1,CASSPRGQGFSYNEQFF
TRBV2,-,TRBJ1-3,CASTPLLGQRNSGNTIYF
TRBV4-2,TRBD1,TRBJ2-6,CASSPGQGVPGANVLTF
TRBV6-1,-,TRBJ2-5,CASRRSEVQETQYF
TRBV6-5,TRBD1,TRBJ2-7,CASTAGTGVYEQYF
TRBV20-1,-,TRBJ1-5,CSALEGWTQHF
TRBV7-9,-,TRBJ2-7,CASSLELHRVHEQYF
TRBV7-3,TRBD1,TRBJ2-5,CASSLTGTGQTQYF
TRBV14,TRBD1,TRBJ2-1,CASSPEEYRGNEQFF
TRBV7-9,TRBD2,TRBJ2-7,CASSLPRREEGYEQYF
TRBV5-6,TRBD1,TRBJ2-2,CASSLVQGDTGELFF
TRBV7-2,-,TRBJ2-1,CASSLPPIGLGDTEQFF
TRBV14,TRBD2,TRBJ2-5,CASSQDWVAGTQYF
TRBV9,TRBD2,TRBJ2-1,CASSEAPGRANEQFF
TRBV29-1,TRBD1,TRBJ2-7,CSVLLGQGIREQYF
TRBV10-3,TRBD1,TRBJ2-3,CAISESGQGTPVSTDTQYF
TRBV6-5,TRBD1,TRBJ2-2,CASTRDRPHTGELFF
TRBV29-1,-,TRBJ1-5,CSVEVQGGQPQHF
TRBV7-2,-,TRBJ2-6,CASSLEGASGANVLTF
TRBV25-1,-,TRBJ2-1,CASSVAGPEDEQFF
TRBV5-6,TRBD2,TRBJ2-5,CASSLGSGTPGETQYF
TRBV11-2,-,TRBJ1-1,CASSFTRTEAFF
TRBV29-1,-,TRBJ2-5,CSVDSAATGFETQYF
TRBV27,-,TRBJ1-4,CASRARGKPYEKLFF
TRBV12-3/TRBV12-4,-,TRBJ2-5,CASGRGGYQETQYF
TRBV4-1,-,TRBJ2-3,CASSQDLGGVSDTQYF
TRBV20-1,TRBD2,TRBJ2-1,CSASSSGGAYNEQFF
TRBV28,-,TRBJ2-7,CAAFASASSYEQYF
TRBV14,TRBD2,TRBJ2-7,CASSQGGAYEQYF
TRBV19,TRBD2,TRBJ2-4,CASSIDLRGRDIQYF
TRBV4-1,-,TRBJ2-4,CASSQGAPLGAKNIQYF
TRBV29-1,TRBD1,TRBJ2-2,CSVEEDRAELFF
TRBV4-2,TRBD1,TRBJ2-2,CASSQEGQGGYRGELFF
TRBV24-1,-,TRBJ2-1,CATSDRQDDYNEQFF
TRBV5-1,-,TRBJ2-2,CASKASTGELFF
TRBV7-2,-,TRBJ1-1,CASSLPTRGSLNTEAFF
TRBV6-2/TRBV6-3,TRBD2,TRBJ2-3,CASSRRTSGGWNTQYF
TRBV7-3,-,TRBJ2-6,CASSSGGPGANVLTF
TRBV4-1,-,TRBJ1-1,CASSQGRADTEAFF
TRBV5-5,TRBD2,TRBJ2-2,CASSILRGGGNTGELFF